This T cell receptor beta chain was sequenced in a study of shared clonotypes between healthy human individuals. Sequenced by immunoSEQ multiplex PCR; TCRdb stores in-frame clones only, minus some. Of about 320,000 clones listed, around nine tenths are singletons. CDR3 length: 16 residues. J lost 2 bases, V lost 2 bases, and 6 bases had no gene match. CDR1 is ENHRY and CDR2 is SYGVKD in the germline V gene. What was sequenced was memory CD8+ T cells sorted from blood. Documented subset: CD45RO+ cells pooled with CCR7-negative TemRA cells. The clonotype was recovered from a young man in good health. V is TRBV10-3 and J is TRBJ2-5; 9 bases are shared with TRBD2. The CDR3 sequence is CAISEEWAGGQETQYF. DNA for the CDR3: TGTGCCATCAGTGAGGAATGGGCGGGGGGGCAAGAGACCCAGTACTTC.